This T cell receptor beta chain was sequenced for a study of blood T cell repertoires in COVID-19 (dated by TCRdb to 2018 to 2021). Context from the whole study: The collaborator samples originated in the United States, Italy and Spain and spanned the acute and convalescent phases of COVID-19. The material from the prospective study consisted of cDNA or gDNA derived from T cells, B-cell-depleted T cells, or PBMCs. Deeply sampled blood TCRbeta repertoires from subjects exposed to, actively infected with, or recovered from COVID-19 were included in the dataset. A freely available public database, intended as a resource for researchers studying the immune response to SARS-CoV-2, is where the repertoires were released. The samples were drawn from the first 160 participants of the ongoing ImmuneRACE study and from 1,254 subjects provided by 6 global collaborators. Nearly every sample came with metadata listing a de-identified subject ID, COVID-19 status, age in years and sex. Where HLA class I and class II types were available, the types were taken from metadata supplied by the sample provider, not from assay-based typing. Study-wide findings and limitations: How much clinical and demographic metadata was included differed by source and by participant, and the metadata was provided uncurated.

At one collaborating source in Seattle, patients were enrolled during active infection and were followed longitudinally through the course of disease. Whole blood was collected in K2EDTA tubes by collaborating institutions according to the institutions' own protocols. For TCRbeta analysis, collaborators shipped samples in one of three forms: frozen whole blood, isolated PBMCs, or DNA extracted from either of those sample types. The immunoSEQ Assay, a bias-controlled multiplex PCR, was used to amplify TCRbeta CDR3 regions from genomic DNA. The paper's data handling went like this. Within the assay, amplification of reference gene primers was used to estimate how many nucleated cells each sample contained. Sequence reads were collapsed and filtered to measure the absolute abundance of every unique TCRbeta CDR3 rearrangement. For each sample, productive Simpson clonality was calculated by taking the square root of Simpson's diversity index across productive rearrangements. This immuneACCESS table, as held by TCRdb, lists in-frame sequences with V and J called but not all clones. Of the missing ones, under half trace to an unresolved V gene in checked studies; the others have no known cause. That table is the source of V, J and clone size, and D and trimming were worked out from the DNA. Within this sample are 250,000 to 300,000 clones, with around nine tenths of them counted one time only. 10% to 15% of the sample is in the top ten clones.

Comments on this clone: Its antigen specificity is not known. No qualities accompany the bases; no much larger clone lies one base away.

The germline V gene encodes CDR1 KGHDR and CDR2 SFDVKD. The CDR3 covers 18 residues, taking in both the cysteine and the phenylalanine. The entry retains the CDR3 DNA only, 54 bases that are in frame from base 1. Here V drops 2 bases and J drops 4 bases, and the junction holds 8 bases not matched to any gene. This TCR was recovered from a woman aged 70-85 years with COVID-19, enrolled during active disease. Recombination joined TRBV24-1 with TRBJ2-1, with 12 middle bases fitting TRBD2. The sequenced material came from peripheral blood. The DNA sequence is given as TGTGCCACCAGTGATTCCTTGCCTAGCGGGGGGGCTTACAATGAGCAGTTCTTC. Translated, it gives CATSDSLPSGGAYNEQFF.